A single TCR beta chain is shown here with its context. As yet, its antigen is unknown. The assay was immunoSEQ multiplex PCR, and TCRdb's table has in-frame clones only and misses some. The data contain about 2.3 million clones, about nine tenths of them singletons. The data originate from a study of shared clonotypes between healthy human individuals. The wider study: Donors were a couple of women and a few men aged 18 to 49.

Only Caucasian adults living in Nashville, Tennessee made up the donor group. CD45RA-negative memory and CD45RA+ naive subsets were split from the CD4+ cells. General observations from the study: Naive subsets usually exceeded memory subsets in estimated richness.

The CDR3 has 13 residues. V lost 4 bases, J lost 7 bases, and 11 bases lay in between. The germline V gene has CDR1 MNHEY and CDR2 SMNVEV (reference sequence). V gene TRBV27 combines with J gene TRBJ2-1; tentative D call: TRBD2 (6 bases). Source material: naive CD4+ T cells from PBMCs. The sample's subset: CD45RA+ positively selected. The source is a man in his late teens or twenties in good health. Some clones in this sample may be carry-over from other donors' samples. In DNA form, the CDR3 reads TGTGCCAGCAGTTCACAGACTAGTAATGAGCAGTTCTTC. It translates to CASSSQTSNEQFF.